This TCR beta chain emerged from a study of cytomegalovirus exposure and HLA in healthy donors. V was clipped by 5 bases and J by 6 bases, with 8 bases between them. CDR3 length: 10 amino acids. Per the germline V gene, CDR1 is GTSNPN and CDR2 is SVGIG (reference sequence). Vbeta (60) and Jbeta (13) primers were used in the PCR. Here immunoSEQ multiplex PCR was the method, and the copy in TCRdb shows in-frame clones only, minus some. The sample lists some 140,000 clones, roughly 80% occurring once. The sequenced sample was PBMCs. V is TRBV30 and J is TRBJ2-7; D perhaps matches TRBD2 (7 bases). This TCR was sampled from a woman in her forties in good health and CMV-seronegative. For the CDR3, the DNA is TGTGCCTGGGGGGGGGCCGAGCAGTACTTC. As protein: CAWGGAEQYF.